This T cell receptor (beta chain) emerged from a study of CD8 T cells in Susac syndrome. Reverse transcription of about 0.45 to 1 ug RNA was carried out with random hexamers. From the immunoSEQ multiplex PCR reads, TCRdb called clonotypes with MiXCR, one entry per CDR3 protein. The table records 180,000 or so distinct CDR3 sequences, 90% to 95% of them present only once. The CDR3 runs 11 residues. From germline, CDR1 is SQVTM and CDR2 ANQGSEA. V lost 3 bases to trimming and J lost 2 bases, with 5 bases between them. The V call is TRBV29-1, the J call TRBJ2-7; D remains unclear. This clonotype was obtained from a human donor with multiple sclerosis. What was sequenced was CD4+ T cells from PBMCs. CDR3 DNA: TGCAGCGTTGACGCTGCCTACGAGCAGTACTTC. The encoded protein is CSVDAAYEQYF.